This T cell receptor (beta chain) was documented in a study of tumor and adjacent non-tumor tissue in lung cancer. Study-level information: Patients were aged about 31 to 85, approximately 11 men and about five women, stage I to III. Samples averaged roughly 4.4 million productive TCRbeta reads each. Overall study results and limits: Significantly higher TCR diversity was found in tumor than normal lung.

Three rounds of nested PCR, following a modified ARM-PCR protocol, produced the TCRbeta library. TCRdb passed the multiplex PCR reads through MiXCR, listing each CDR3 protein once. The table records about 100,000 distinct CDR3 sequences, approximately 60% of them present only once. This sample's RNA came from whole unsorted tissue. This non-tumor lung sample came from over 3 cm beyond the tumor edge. Newly diagnosed lung cancer patients had thoracic surgery in China, August–November 2014, without prior chemotherapy. A remark on this clonotype: Its cognate antigen is unknown. The CDR3 does not end in the conserved phenylalanine or tryptophan, so this is likely a read error.

The receptor was derived from a man younger than 45 with non-small cell lung cancer. Sequencing input: distant non-tumor lung tissue.

CDR3 region: CASSLRAGNLWNTEAFS. CDR3 sequence (DNA): TGTGCCAGCAGCTTACGGGCAGGTAATCTATGGAACACTGAAGCTTTCTCT. The rearrangement uses TRBV7-9 and TRBJ1-1; D gene ambiguous. Germline V lookup: CDR1 SEHNR, CDR2 FQNEAQ (reference sequence). Trimming removed 2 bases from V and 1 base from J, with 17 bases in between. This CDR3 region has 17 residues.